This T cell receptor (beta chain) comes out of a study of STAT3 mutations in large granular lymphocyte leukemia (dated by TCRdb to between 2018 and 2021). A note on the overall study: Canonical activating STAT3 mutations were detected in roughly half of the longitudinally sequenced T-LGLL patients. As controls, the study also included longitudinal sequencing of a couple of patients with natural killer LGL leukemia. One or more immunosuppressive therapy regimens were given to more than half of T-LGLL patients, and hematologic response was seen in around 36% of the treated patients. Patients were sequenced at approximately 4.4 time points on average, with the number of samplings per patient ranging from 2 to 8. From an initial cohort of about 220 LGL patients, eighteen representative T-LGLL cases were chosen for longitudinal sequencing of TCRbeta and STAT3. Serial deep sequencing of TCRbeta CDR3 and STAT3 was performed in patients with T-cell large granular lymphocyte leukemia to reconstruct clonal hierarchy and dynamics. Overall study results and their limits: Variable intervals between samplings and differing treatment regimens complicated linking therapy response to changes in TCR clonal burden. Because no samples were available when a clone first appeared, clonal expansion had to be inferred from samplings taken at other points. The burden of the dominant TCR clone was higher than the STAT3 mutant burden in several patients, which suggests that the STAT3 mutation arose secondarily inside a clone that had already expanded. At least one immunodominant TCRbeta clonotype was present in every T-LGLL patient, and multiple immunodominant subclonotypes appeared in about half of the T-LGLL patients. Since codominant clonotypes persisted in some patients, a small but highly pathogenic clone may have gone undetected. TCR clonotype switching after therapy was seen in about 35% of the 18 patients, with all newly emerging clones being STAT3 wild type.

DNA was extracted from blood mononuclear cells, and the same DNA was used for both TCR and STAT3 sequencing. With respect to this clone: The antigen it binds to is not known. Nothing much larger sits one base from this clone, and base qualities are not available.

TCRbeta libraries were sequenced on an Illumina MiSeq, averaging about 41,000 productive templates per sample. Multiplex PCR amplification was used to generate TCRbeta CDR3 libraries with the immunoSEQ assay. The source study handled its data this way. Repertoire diversity was calculated as previously defined, and values close to 0 indicated extremely monoclonal samples. Imported from immuneACCESS, the table was reduced by TCRdb to in-frame sequences with V and J called. These copies leave out some clones; in studies compared against another copy, an unresolved V gene accounts for under half, and the cause of the remainder is not known. Clone size and the V and J calls come from that table; the DNA yielded D and trimming. Recorded for this sample are over 25,000 clones; 86% of them occurred a single time. In total, the top ten clones hold about an eighth of the sample. The CDR3 runs 17 residues from the cysteine to the phenylalanine. This entry keeps only the CDR3 DNA: 51 bases, framed from base 1. Germline trimming: 4 bases from V, 4 bases from J; junction bases outside gene matches: 14. The germline V gene provides CDR1 SGHRS and CDR2 YFSETQ.

The specimen was peripheral blood mononuclear cells. The rearrangement joined TRBV5-1 to TRBJ2-7; a stretch of 10 junction bases matches TRBD1. The receptor was derived from a man between 60 and 75 years old with T-cell large granular lymphocyte leukemia. Some clones in this sample may be carry-over from other donors' samples. The age is the age at diagnosis. The CDR3 reads CASSRTRGTGELYEQYF. The DNA reads as follows: TGCGCCAGCAGCCGTACTAGGGGGACAGGGGAGCTGTACGAGCAGTACTTC.